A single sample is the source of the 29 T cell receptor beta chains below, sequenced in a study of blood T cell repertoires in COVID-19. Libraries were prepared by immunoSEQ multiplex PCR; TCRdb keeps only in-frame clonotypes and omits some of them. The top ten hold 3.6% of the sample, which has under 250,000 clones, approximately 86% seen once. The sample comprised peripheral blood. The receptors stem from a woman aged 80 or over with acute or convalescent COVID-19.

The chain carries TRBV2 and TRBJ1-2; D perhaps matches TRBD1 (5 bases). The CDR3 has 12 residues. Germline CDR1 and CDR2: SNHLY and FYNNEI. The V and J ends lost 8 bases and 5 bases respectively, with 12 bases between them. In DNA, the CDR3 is TGTGCCAGCGTCGGGGGTGGTTATGGCTACACCTTC. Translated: CASVGGGYGYTF.

CDR3 sequence (DNA): TGTGCCAGTAAAGGGACAGGGGCTTTTTTCTACGAGCAGTACTTC. The encoded protein is CASKGTGAFFYEQYF. V gene TRBV19 combines with J gene TRBJ2-7; 10 bases align to TRBD1. V dropped 7 bases and J dropped 3; count of bases not matched to a gene: 9. Germline V lookup: CDR1 LNHDA, CDR2 SQIVND (reference sequence). This CDR3 is 15 amino acids long.

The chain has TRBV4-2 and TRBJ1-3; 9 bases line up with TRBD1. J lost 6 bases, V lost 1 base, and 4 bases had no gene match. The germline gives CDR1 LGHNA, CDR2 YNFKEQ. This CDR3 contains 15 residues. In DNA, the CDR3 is TGTGCCAGCAGCCAAGCTGACAGGGGGGAAAACACCATATATTTT. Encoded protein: CASSQADRGENTIYF.

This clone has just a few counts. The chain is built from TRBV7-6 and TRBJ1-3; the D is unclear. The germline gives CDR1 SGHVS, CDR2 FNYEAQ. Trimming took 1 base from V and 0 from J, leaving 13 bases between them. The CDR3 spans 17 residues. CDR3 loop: CASSLEARGNSGNTIYF. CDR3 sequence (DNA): TGTGCCAGCAGCTTAGAAGCGCGGGGTAACTCTGGAAACACCATATATTTT.

CDR3 in amino acids: CASSPRAGANVLTF. In DNA form, the CDR3 reads TGTGCCAGCAGCCCGCGGGCTGGGGCCAACGTCCTGACTTTC. The J gene is TRBJ2-6, the V gene TRBV7-9; maybe TRBD2 (5 bases). V was clipped by 5 bases and J by 2 bases, with 7 bases between them. This CDR3 is 14 amino acids long. Per the germline V gene, CDR1 is SEHNR and CDR2 is FQNEAQ (reference sequence).

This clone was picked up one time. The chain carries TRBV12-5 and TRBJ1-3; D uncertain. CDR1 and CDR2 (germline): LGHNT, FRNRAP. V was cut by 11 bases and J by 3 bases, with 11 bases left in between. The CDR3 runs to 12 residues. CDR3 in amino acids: CASREGGNTIYF. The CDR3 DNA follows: TGTGCTTCGAGGGAGGGTGGAAACACCATATATTTT.

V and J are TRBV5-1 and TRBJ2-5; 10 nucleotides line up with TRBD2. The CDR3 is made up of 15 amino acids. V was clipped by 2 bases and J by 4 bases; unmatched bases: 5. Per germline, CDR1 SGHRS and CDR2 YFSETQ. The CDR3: CASSLPSGGPETQYF. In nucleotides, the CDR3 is TGCGCCAGCAGCTTACCTAGCGGGGGCCCAGAGACCCAGTACTTC.

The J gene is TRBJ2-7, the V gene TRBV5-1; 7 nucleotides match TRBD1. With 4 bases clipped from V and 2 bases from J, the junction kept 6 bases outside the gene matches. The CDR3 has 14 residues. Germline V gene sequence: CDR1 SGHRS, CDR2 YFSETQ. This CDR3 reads CASSLRDSPYEQYF. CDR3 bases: TGCGCCAGCAGCCTCCGGGACAGTCCCTACGAGCAGTACTTC.

CDR3 in amino acids: CASSSRGVLNEKLFF. The CDR3 DNA reads as TGTGCCAGCAGTTCTCGGGGGGTTCTAAATGAAAAACTGTTTTTT. The chain couples TRBV5-5 to TRBJ1-4; possibly TRBD1 for D (5 bases). This CDR3 has 15 residues. From germline, CDR1 is SGHKS and CDR2 YYEKEE (reference sequence). Trimming took off 5 bases at V and 5 bases at J, with 16 bases between the two ends.

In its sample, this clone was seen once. CDR3 in DNA: TGTGCCAGCAGTTTGGACCAGGGCCCGCAAGCCCAGTACTTC. Its protein is CASSLDQGPQAQYF. The chain employs TRBV28 and TRBJ2-5; the D gene is possibly TRBD1 (5 bases). Per germline, CDR1 MDHEN and CDR2 SYDVKM. CDR3 length equals 14 residues. V was clipped by 3 bases and J by 9 bases, with 17 bases between them. The whole variable domain, filled in from reference TRBV28 and TRBJ2-5, reads DVKVTQSSRYLVKRTGEKVFLECVQDMDHENMFWYRQDPGLGLRLIYFSYDVKMKEKGDIPEGYSVSREKKERFSLILESASTNQTSMYLCASSLDQGPQAQYFGPGTRLLVL.

CDR3 sequence (DNA): TGTGCCAGCCTGGGACTAGCTTCCACCGGGGAGCTGTTTTTT. Amino acid sequence: CASLGLASTGELFF. The chain uses TRBV7-8 and TRBJ2-2; the match to TRBD2 covers 9 bases. The trim removed 8 bases at V and 4 bases at J, leaving 5 bases unmatched. Germline loops: CDR1 SGHVS, CDR2 FQNEAQ. CDR3 size: 14 residues.

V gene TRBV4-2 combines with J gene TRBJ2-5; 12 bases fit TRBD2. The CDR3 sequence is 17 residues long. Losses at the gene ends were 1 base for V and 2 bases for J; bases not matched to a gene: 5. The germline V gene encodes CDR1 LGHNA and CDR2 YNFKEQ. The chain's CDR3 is CASSQGGLAGPQETQYF. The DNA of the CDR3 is TGTGCCAGCAGCCAAGGCGGACTAGCGGGGCCTCAAGAGACCCAGTACTTC.

The chain's CDR3 is CAWGQRVETQYF. CDR3 sequence (DNA): TGTGCCTGGGGACAGCGTGTGGAGACCCAGTACTTC. The chain combines TRBV30 with TRBJ2-5; D might be TRBD1 (6 bases). Trimming stripped 5 bases from V and 5 bases from J, with 12 bases between. The CDR3 length is 12 residues. From germline, CDR1 is GTSNPN and CDR2 SVGIG (reference sequence).

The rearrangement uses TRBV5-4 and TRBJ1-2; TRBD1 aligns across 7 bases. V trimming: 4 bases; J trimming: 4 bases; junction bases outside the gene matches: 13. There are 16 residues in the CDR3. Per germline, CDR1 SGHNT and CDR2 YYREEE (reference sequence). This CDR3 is CASSPATGTYGYGYTF. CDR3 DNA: TGTGCCAGCAGCCCCGCGACAGGGACGTATGGCTATGGCTACACCTTC.

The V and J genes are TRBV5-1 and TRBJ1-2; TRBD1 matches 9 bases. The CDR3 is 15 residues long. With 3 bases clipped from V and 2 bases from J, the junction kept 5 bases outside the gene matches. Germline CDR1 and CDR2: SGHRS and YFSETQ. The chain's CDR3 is CASSSAGTGNYGYTF. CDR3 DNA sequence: TGCGCCAGCAGCTCCGCCGGGACAGGGAACTATGGCTACACCTTC.

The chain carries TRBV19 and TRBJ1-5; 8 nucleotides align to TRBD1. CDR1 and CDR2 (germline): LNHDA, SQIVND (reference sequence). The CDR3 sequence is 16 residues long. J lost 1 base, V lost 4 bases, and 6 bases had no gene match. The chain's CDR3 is CASSTPGQGSNQPQHF. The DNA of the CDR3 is TGTGCCAGTAGTACCCCCGGACAGGGAAGCAATCAGCCCCAGCATTTT.

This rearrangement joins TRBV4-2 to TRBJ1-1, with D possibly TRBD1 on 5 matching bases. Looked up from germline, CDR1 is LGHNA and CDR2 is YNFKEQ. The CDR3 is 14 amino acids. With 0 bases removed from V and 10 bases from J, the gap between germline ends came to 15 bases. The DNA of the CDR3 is TGTGCCAGCAGCCAAGATACTCTAGGGGAAACAGCTTTCTTT. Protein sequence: CASSQDTLGETAFF.

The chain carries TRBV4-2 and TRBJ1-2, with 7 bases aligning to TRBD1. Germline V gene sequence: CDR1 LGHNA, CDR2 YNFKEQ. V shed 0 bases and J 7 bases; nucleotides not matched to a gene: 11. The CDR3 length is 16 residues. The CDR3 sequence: CASSQDIRQGIGGYTF. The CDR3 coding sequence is TGTGCCAGCAGCCAAGATATAAGACAGGGAATCGGTGGCTACACCTTC.

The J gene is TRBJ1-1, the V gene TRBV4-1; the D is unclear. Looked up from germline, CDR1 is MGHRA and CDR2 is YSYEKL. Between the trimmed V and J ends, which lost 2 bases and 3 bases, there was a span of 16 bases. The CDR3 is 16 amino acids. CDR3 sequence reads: CASSQPGREGHTEAFF. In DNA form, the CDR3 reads TGCGCCAGCAGCCAACCCGGGAGGGAGGGTCACACTGAAGCTTTCTTT.

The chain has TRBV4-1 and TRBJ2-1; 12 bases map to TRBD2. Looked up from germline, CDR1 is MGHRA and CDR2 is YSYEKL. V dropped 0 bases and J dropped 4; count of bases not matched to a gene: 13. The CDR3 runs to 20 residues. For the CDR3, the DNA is TGCGCCAGCAGCCAAGACGGCAAACTAGCGGGGGGCTTAGGGTACAATGAGCAGTTCTTC. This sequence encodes CASSQDGKLAGGLGYNEQFF.

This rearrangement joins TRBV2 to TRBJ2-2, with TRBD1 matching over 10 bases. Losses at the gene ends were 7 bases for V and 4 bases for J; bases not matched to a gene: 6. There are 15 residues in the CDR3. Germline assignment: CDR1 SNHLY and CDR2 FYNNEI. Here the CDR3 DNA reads TGTGCCAGCATGCCGGACAGGGGGAGCACCGGGGAGCTGTTTTTT. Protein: CASMPDRGSTGELFF.

As DNA, the CDR3 is TGTGCCAGCTTTCAACGGGGGGGCCCTCTCACTGAAGCTTTCTTT. Protein sequence: CASFQRGGPLTEAFF. The V and J genes are TRBV3-1 (or the pseudogene TRBV3-2) and TRBJ1-1; perhaps TRBD1 as D (6 bases). V lost 8 bases and J lost 4, with 20 bases in between. The CDR3 sequence is 15 residues long. Per the germline V gene, CDR1 is LGHDT and CDR2 is YNNKEL (reference sequence).

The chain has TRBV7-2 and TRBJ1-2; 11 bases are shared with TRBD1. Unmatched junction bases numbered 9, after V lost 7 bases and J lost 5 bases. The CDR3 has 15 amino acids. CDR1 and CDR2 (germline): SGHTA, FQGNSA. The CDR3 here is CASTTRGTGGYGYTF. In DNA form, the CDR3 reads TGTGCCAGCACCACCCGGGGGACAGGGGGTTATGGCTACACCTTC.

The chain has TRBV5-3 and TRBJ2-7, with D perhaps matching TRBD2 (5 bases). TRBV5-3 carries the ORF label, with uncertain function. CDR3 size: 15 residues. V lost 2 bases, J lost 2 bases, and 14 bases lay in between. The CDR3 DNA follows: TGTGCCAGAAGCTTTTGCGACCGCGGGCCCTACGAGCAGTACTTC. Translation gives CARSFCDRGPYEQYF.

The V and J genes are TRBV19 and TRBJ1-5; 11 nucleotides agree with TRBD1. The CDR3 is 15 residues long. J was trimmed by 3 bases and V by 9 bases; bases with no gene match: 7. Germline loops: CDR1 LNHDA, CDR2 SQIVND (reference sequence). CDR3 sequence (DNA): TGTGCCAGCAGTGGGACAGGGGGGTTCAATCAGCCCCAGCATTTT. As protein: CASSGTGGFNQPQHF.

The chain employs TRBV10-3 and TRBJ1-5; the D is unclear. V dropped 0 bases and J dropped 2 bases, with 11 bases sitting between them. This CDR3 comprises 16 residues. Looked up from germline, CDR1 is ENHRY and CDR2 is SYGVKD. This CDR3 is CAISESFPGGNQPQHF. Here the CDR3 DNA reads TGTGCCATCAGTGAGTCGTTTCCCGGGGGCAATCAGCCCCAGCATTTT.

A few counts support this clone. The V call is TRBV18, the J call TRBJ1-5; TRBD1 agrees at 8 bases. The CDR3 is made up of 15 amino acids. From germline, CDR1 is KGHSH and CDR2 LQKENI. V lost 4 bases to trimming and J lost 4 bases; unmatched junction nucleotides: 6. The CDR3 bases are TGTGCCAGCTCACAGACAGGGGATAGGAATCAGCCCCAGCATTTT. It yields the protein CASSQTGDRNQPQHF. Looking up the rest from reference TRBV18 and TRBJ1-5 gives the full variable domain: NAGVMQNPRHLVRRRGQEARLRCSPMKGHSHVYWYRQLPEEGLKFMVYLQKENIIDESGMPKERFSAEFPKEGPSILRIQQVVRGDSAAYFCASSQTGDRNQPQHFGDGTRLSIL.

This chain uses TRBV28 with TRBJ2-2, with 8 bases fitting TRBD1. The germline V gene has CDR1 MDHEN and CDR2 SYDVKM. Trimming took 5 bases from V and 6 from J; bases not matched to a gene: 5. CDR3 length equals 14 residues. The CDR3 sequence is CASSDKQGAGELFF. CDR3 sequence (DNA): TGTGCCAGCAGTGACAAACAGGGGGCCGGGGAGCTGTTTTTT.

CDR3 bases: TGTGCCAGCAGCGTAGGCGGGGGGGCCGGGGAGCTGTTTTTT. This encodes CASSVGGGAGELFF. The V call is TRBV9, the J call TRBJ2-2; 9 bases are shared with TRBD2. Germline V gene sequence: CDR1 SGDLS, CDR2 YYNGEE. The CDR3 totals 14 residues. Losses at the gene ends were 0 bases for V and 6 bases for J; bases not matched to a gene: 0.